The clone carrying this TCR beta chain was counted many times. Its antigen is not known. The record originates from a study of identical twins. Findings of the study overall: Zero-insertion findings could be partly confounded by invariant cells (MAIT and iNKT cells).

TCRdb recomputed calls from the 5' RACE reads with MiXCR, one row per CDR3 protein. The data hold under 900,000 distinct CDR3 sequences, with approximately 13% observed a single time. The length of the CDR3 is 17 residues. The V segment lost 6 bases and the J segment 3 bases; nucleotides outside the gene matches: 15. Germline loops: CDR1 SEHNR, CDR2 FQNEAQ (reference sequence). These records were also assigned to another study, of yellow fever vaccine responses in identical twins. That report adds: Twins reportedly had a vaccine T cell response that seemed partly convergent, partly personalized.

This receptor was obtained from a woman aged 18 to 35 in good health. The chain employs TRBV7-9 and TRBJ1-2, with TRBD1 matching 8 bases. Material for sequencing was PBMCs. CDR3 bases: TGTGCCAGCAGAGCTAGATCCGGGACAGGACTTCACTATGGCTACACCTTC. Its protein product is CASRARSGTGLHYGYTF.